Sequencing of this TCR beta chain was carried out in a study of response to subunit inactivated influenza vaccine. Study-level points and caveats: Seasonal influenza vaccination, on each occasion, was suggested by the authors to recruit few new T cells.

This CDR3 is built from 13 residues. Trimming removed 8 bases from V and 2 bases from J; junction bases left unmatched: 1. CDR1 and CDR2 from the germline V gene are ENHRY and SYGVKD. As for this clonotype: Antigen specificity is unknown.

From the RT-PCR reads, TCRdb called clonotypes with MiXCR, one entry per CDR3 protein. This table has approximately 500,000 distinct CDR3 sequences, about an eighth appearing once. This specimen consisted of PBMCs from blood, obtained roughly 48 days after vaccination. The TCR sequence derives from a man aged 50-59 years who received an inactivated influenza vaccine. This chain links TRBV10-3 with TRBJ2-5; 11 nucleotides agree with TRBD2. The CDR3 DNA follows: TGTGCCATCCGACTAGCGGGACAAGAGACCCAGTACTTC. Its protein product is CAIRLAGQETQYF.